This entry is about one T cell receptor (beta chain). Its antigen remains unidentified. The data originate from a study of response to subunit inactivated influenza vaccine. Findings of the study overall: Every seasonal influenza vaccination brings in few new T cells, the authors suggested.

TCRdb independently ran MiXCR on the RT-PCR reads; one entry per CDR3 protein. The repertoire holds 750,000 to 850,000 distinct CDR3 sequences, with about 18% as singletons. V shed 6 bases and J 4 bases; nucleotides not matched to a gene: 7. CDR1 and CDR2 (germline): ENHRY, SYGVKD. The CDR3 totals 14 residues. The sample was PBMCs from blood, taken about 5 days after vaccination. This clonotype was obtained from a man aged 50 or older who received an inactivated influenza vaccine. The chain recombines TRBV10-3 with TRBJ1-2; 8 nucleotides match TRBD1. CDR3 bases: TGTGCCATCAGCCGGGACAGGAGCTCCTATGGCTACACCTTC. It is translated as CAISRDRSSYGYTF.